These 23 T cell receptor beta chains were sequenced from one sample in a study of blood T cell repertoires in COVID-19. This table comes from immunoSEQ multiplex PCR, and its TCRdb copy is limited to in-frame clones, with some not included. Altogether over 150,000 clones are present, approximately 86% being singletons, with the ten largest covering under 9.5%. Sequencing was carried out using peripheral blood. These receptors were collected from a man aged 45 to 65 with active or convalescent COVID-19.

This chain joins TRBV5-1 and TRBJ2-7; 8 nucleotides match TRBD1. Germline CDR1 and CDR2: SGHRS and YFSETQ. The CDR3 contains 16 residues. The V and J ends lost 4 bases and 3 bases, in that order; junction bases with no gene match: 12. Here the CDR3 reads CASSLLPGQENYEQYF. CDR3 bases: TGCGCCAGCAGCCTTCTCCCGGGACAGGAGAACTACGAGCAGTACTTC.

The chain uses TRBV27 and TRBJ1-2, with 9 bases fitting TRBD1. The germline gives CDR1 MNHEY, CDR2 SMNVEV (reference sequence). This CDR3 region has 14 residues. J was trimmed by 4 bases and V by 5 bases; bases with no gene match: 5. DNA for the CDR3: TGTGCCAGCAGTCCCCCGGGACAGGGCTATGGCTACACCTTC. Translation: CASSPPGQGYGYTF.

The chain carries TRBV19 and TRBJ1-3; 8 bases match TRBD1. This CDR3 spans 17 amino acids. With V trimmed by 8 bases and J by 1 base, 13 bases remained unmatched. Germline CDR1 LNHDA, CDR2 SQIVND (reference sequence). Here the CDR3 DNA reads TGTGCCAGTTTGGACAGGGACGTGTCGGGATCTGGAAACACCATATATTTT. Translation gives CASLDRDVSGSGNTIYF.

The chain uses TRBV5-5 and TRBJ2-3; TRBD1 matches at 9 bases. Trimming took 4 bases from V and 10 from J; bases not matched to a gene: 1. Germline V gene sequence: CDR1 SGHKS, CDR2 YYEKEE (reference sequence). CDR3 length equals 11 residues. The CDR3 spells CASSRQGAQYF. For the CDR3, the DNA is TGTGCCAGCAGCCGACAGGGGGCGCAGTATTTT.

The CDR3 sequence is CASSQFGASSGNTIYF. The CDR3 bases are TGTGCCAGCAGCCAATTTGGTGCTAGCTCTGGAAACACCATATATTTT. The chain carries TRBV4-2 and TRBJ1-3; D unclear. Germline CDR1 is LGHNA and CDR2 is YNFKEQ. The CDR3 has 16 amino acids. V lost 2 bases to trimming and J lost 0 bases, with 11 bases between them.

This clone was seen many times. The rearrangement links TRBV6-6 to TRBJ2-1; TRBD2 matches 9 bases. Losses at the gene ends were 7 bases for V and 7 bases for J; bases not matched to a gene: 11. From germline, CDR1 is MNHNY and CDR2 SVGAGI (reference sequence). The CDR3 length is 15 residues. The CDR3: CASTHQVAGDNEQFF. The CDR3 DNA follows: TGTGCCAGCACCCACCAGGTAGCGGGAGATAATGAGCAGTTCTTC.

The chain has TRBV7-3 and TRBJ1-2; possible D gene TRBD1, 5 bases. CDR3 length: 14 residues. V gave up 5 bases and J gave up 5 bases, with 15 bases separating them. CDR1 is SGHTA and CDR2 is FQGTGA in the germline V gene. CDR3 bases: TGTGCCAGCAGCAAGGACTCTGGGGGGTATGGCTACACCTTC. It translates to CASSKDSGGYGYTF.

The chain recombines TRBV11-2 with TRBJ2-1, with unresolved D. V was cut by 5 bases and J by 5 bases, with 16 bases left in between. Germline V gives CDR1 SGHAT, CDR2 FQNNGV. This CDR3 has 15 amino acids. The CDR3 DNA reads as TGTGCCAGCAGCCGTTACGGAGAATTTGACAATGAGCAGTTCTTC. It yields the protein CASSRYGEFDNEQFF. The whole variable domain, filled in from reference TRBV11-2 and TRBJ2-1, reads EAGVAQSPRYKIIEKRQSVAFWCNPISGHATLYWYQQILGQGPKLLIQFQNNGVVDDSQLPKDRFSAERLKGVDSTLKIQPAKLEDSAVYLCASSRYGEFDNEQFFGPGTRLTVL.

This chain uses TRBV24-1 with TRBJ2-1; 9 bases map to TRBD1. Germline assignment: CDR1 KGHDR and CDR2 SFDVKD. With 1 base clipped from V and 9 bases from J, the junction kept 6 bases outside the gene matches. The CDR3 spans 15 residues. The CDR3 region is CATSDFFGTGTEQFF. In DNA form, the CDR3 reads TGTGCCACCAGTGATTTCTTCGGGACAGGGACTGAGCAGTTCTTC.

The chain combines TRBV11-2 with TRBJ2-7; no clear D. The CDR3 runs 11 residues. Per the germline V gene, CDR1 is SGHAT and CDR2 is FQNNGV. Between the trimmed V and J ends, which lost 2 bases and 4 bases, there was a span of 3 bases. DNA of the CDR3: TGTGCCAGCAGCTTAATATACGAGCAGTACTTC. It translates to CASSLIYEQYF.

This sequence joins TRBV3-1 (or the pseudogene TRBV3-2) and TRBJ1-6, with D possibly being TRBD1 (6 bases). This CDR3 comprises 15 residues. Germline assignment: CDR1 LGHDT and CDR2 YNNKEL (reference sequence). The V and J ends lost 3 bases and 7 bases respectively, with 13 bases between them. The CDR3 reads CASSQKGVGNSPLHF. As DNA, the CDR3 is TGTGCCAGCAGCCAGAAGGGGGTAGGCAATTCACCCCTCCACTTT.

The chain combines TRBV11-2 with TRBJ1-4; maybe TRBD1 (5 bases). The CDR3 sequence is 13 residues long. Germline lookup yields CDR1 SGHAT and CDR2 FQNNGV. V dropped 3 bases and J dropped 6 bases, with 8 bases sitting between them. CDR3 loop: CASSFGGDEKLFF. The CDR3 DNA follows: TGTGCCAGCAGCTTTGGGGGGGATGAAAAACTGTTTTTT. Filled out from reference TRBV11-2 and TRBJ1-4, the complete variable domain reads EAGVAQSPRYKIIEKRQSVAFWCNPISGHATLYWYQQILGQGPKLLIQFQNNGVVDDSQLPKDRFSAERLKGVDSTLKIQPAKLEDSAVYLCASSFGGDEKLFFGSGTQLSVL.

Remarks on this clone: Other DNA sequences in the same sample also yield this CDR3. The rearrangement links TRBV3-1 (or the pseudogene TRBV3-2) to TRBJ2-5, with D unresolved. V was trimmed by 0 bases and J by 4 bases, leaving 3 bases between them. The CDR3 runs 12 residues. The germline CDR1 and CDR2 sequences are LGHDT and YNNKEL (reference sequence). The CDR3 coding sequence is TGTGCCAGCAGCCAAGAGCGAGAGACCCAGTACTTC. This translates into CASSQERETQYF.

This clone came up once. The V call is TRBV4-2, the J call TRBJ2-5, with 10 bases lining up with TRBD2. Per the germline V gene, CDR1 is LGHNA and CDR2 is YNFKEQ. There are 16 residues in the CDR3. V shed 0 bases, J shed 5 bases, and the junction held 6 bases outside the gene matches. CDR3 nucleotides: TGTGCCAGCAGCCAAGAAACGACTAGCGGGCACGAGACCCAGTACTTC. Its protein is CASSQETTSGHETQYF.

V and J are TRBV13 and TRBJ1-1, with unresolved D. The CDR3 runs to 16 residues. The germline V gene encodes CDR1 PRHDT and CDR2 FYEKMQ (reference sequence). With 4 bases removed from V and 4 bases from J, the gap between germline ends came to 19 bases. CDR3 DNA sequence: TGTGCCAGCAGCTCAGGAAGGATGCGGCCTTCCACTGAAGCTTTCTTT. It codes for CASSSGRMRPSTEAFF.

The table lists this clone with a count of one. The V call is TRBV28, the J call TRBJ2-7; the match to TRBD2 covers 8 bases. Germline CDR1 MDHEN, CDR2 SYDVKM. This CDR3 contains 15 residues. The V and J ends lost 4 bases and 3 bases, in that order; junction bases with no gene match: 8. The CDR3 is CASSSAAGESYEQYF. CDR3 DNA: TGTGCCAGCAGTTCCGCAGCGGGGGAAAGCTACGAGCAGTACTTC.

The V gene is TRBV11-2, the J gene TRBJ1-5, with no clear D. The V end lost 5 bases, the J end lost 2 bases, and 7 bases lay between the germline ends. Germline V CDR1 and CDR2: SGHAT, FQNNGV. The CDR3 is 13 residues long. The CDR3 is CASSLTRNQPQHF. The CDR3 DNA reads as TGTGCCAGCAGCCTAACTCGCAATCAGCCCCAGCATTTT.

V and J are TRBV19 and TRBJ1-4; weak D call: TRBD1 (6 bases). Germline lookup yields CDR1 LNHDA and CDR2 SQIVND (reference sequence). The CDR3 spans 16 residues. V was trimmed by 4 bases and J by 8 bases, leaving 20 bases between them. This CDR3 is CASSTWTATTSEKLFF. In DNA, the CDR3 is TGTGCCAGTAGTACTTGGACAGCTACCACCAGCGAAAAACTGTTTTTT. Looking up the rest from reference TRBV19 and TRBJ1-4 gives the full variable domain: DGGITQSPKYLFRKEGQNVTLSCEQNLNHDAMYWYRQDPGQGLRLIYYSQIVNDFQKGDIAEGYSVSREKKESFPLTVTSAQKNPTAFYLCASSTWTATTSEKLFFGSGTQLSVL.

The chain links TRBV3-1 (or the pseudogene TRBV3-2) to TRBJ2-1; D may be TRBD1 (5 bases). Germline lookup yields CDR1 LGHDT and CDR2 YNNKEL (reference sequence). Trimming stripped 0 bases from V and 7 bases from J, with 10 bases between. This CDR3 has 14 amino acids. This CDR3 is CASSQDPAGNEQFF. The DNA of the CDR3 is TGTGCCAGCAGCCAAGATCCAGCAGGGAATGAGCAGTTCTTC.

The rearrangement links TRBV4-3 to TRBJ1-1, with TRBD1 as a possible D gene (5 bases). The V gene's germline CDR1 is LGHNA and CDR2 YSLEER. The CDR3 consists of 18 residues. Trimming took 1 base from V and 6 from J, leaving 24 bases between them. The CDR3 spells CASSQVSGMGGGVAEAFF. In DNA, the CDR3 is TGCGCCAGCAGCCAAGTTTCAGGGATGGGGGGGGGTGTGGCTGAAGCTTTCTTT.

This clone was seen more than once but under ten times. The chain has TRBV4-3 and TRBJ2-7; TRBD1 matches 9 bases. The CDR3 is 16 residues long. Germline V gene sequence: CDR1 LGHNA, CDR2 YSLEER. With 0 bases clipped from V and 5 bases from J, the junction kept 8 bases outside the gene matches. In DNA form, the CDR3 reads TGCGCCAGCAGCCAAGAATTCCTGACAGGGGGGGACGAGCAGTACTTC. Translating it yields CASSQEFLTGGDEQYF.

This rearrangement joins TRBV6-5 to TRBJ1-1; D is unresolved. V was cut by 8 bases and J by 0 bases, with 7 bases left in between. The germline V gene has CDR1 MNHEY and CDR2 SVGAGI. This CDR3 is 12 amino acids long. CDR3 loop: CASSTMNTEAFF. The CDR3 nucleotides read TGTGCCAGCTCCACTATGAACACTGAAGCTTTCTTT.

The chain joins TRBV6-5 to TRBJ1-2; unclear D gene. Per germline, CDR1 MNHEY and CDR2 SVGAGI. The CDR3 is 14 amino acids. Trimming took 6 bases from V and 8 from J, leaving 19 bases between them. CDR3 protein: CASSDRENSGGYTF. The CDR3 nucleotides are TGTGCCAGCAGCGACCGGGAGAACTCTGGGGGCTACACCTTC.